The 20 T cell receptor beta chains reported below all come from one sample, sequenced in a study of blood T cell repertoires in COVID-19. Sequenced by immunoSEQ multiplex PCR; TCRdb stores in-frame clones only, minus some. The sample consists of more than 60,000 clones, around 80% of them appearing once. Sequencing was done on a sample of peripheral blood. The source of these receptors is a man aged 55 to 70 with acute or convalescent COVID-19.

The chain has TRBV24-1 and TRBJ1-5; no definite D call. The CDR3 has 14 amino acids. The V gene's germline CDR1 is KGHDR and CDR2 SFDVKD. With 9 bases removed from V and 1 base from J, the gap between germline ends came to 12 bases. CDR3 in DNA: TGTGCCACCTCAGACCGGCGGAGCAATCAGCCCCAGCATTTT. It translates to CATSDRRSNQPQHF.

The table lists this clone with a count of one. The chain is built from TRBV11-2 and TRBJ2-7; 7 bases are shared with TRBD2. This CDR3 has 15 residues. Germline lookup yields CDR1 SGHAT and CDR2 FQNNGV. With 2 bases clipped from V and 3 bases from J, the junction kept 7 bases outside the gene matches. The CDR3 loop is CASSLMVRENYEQYF. Here the CDR3 DNA reads TGTGCCAGCAGCTTAATGGTGCGGGAGAACTACGAGCAGTACTTC. Filled out from reference TRBV11-2 and TRBJ2-7, the complete variable domain reads EAGVAQSPRYKIIEKRQSVAFWCNPISGHATLYWYQQILGQGPKLLIQFQNNGVVDDSQLPKDRFSAERLKGVDSTLKIQPAKLEDSAVYLCASSLMVRENYEQYFGPGTRLTVT.

V gene TRBV28 combines with J gene TRBJ2-7; 8 nucleotides match TRBD2. Per germline, CDR1 MDHEN and CDR2 SYDVKM. V lost 3 bases and J lost 7; bases outside the gene matches: 8. The CDR3 contains 14 residues. CDR3 sequence: CASSLYAGGGEQYF. CDR3 bases: TGTGCCAGCAGTTTGTATGCGGGAGGTGGAGAGCAGTACTTC. Supplemented by reference TRBV28 and TRBJ2-7, the full variable domain reads DVKVTQSSRYLVKRTGEKVFLECVQDMDHENMFWYRQDPGLGLRLIYFSYDVKMKEKGDIPEGYSVSREKKERFSLILESASTNQTSMYLCASSLYAGGGEQYFGPGTRLTVT.

This chain connects TRBV19 to TRBJ1-5; a weak D match, TRBD1 (6 bases). Trimming left V 8 bases short and J 6 bases short, with 17 bases between. The CDR3 sequence is 14 residues long. The germline V gene encodes CDR1 LNHDA and CDR2 SQIVND (reference sequence). In DNA form, the CDR3 reads TGTGCCAGTCAGGTAACAGGGTTGGGTCAGCCCCAGCATTTT. Translation: CASQVTGLGQPQHF.

This clone was seen a few times. The genes are TRBV15 and TRBJ1-5; 7 bases are shared with TRBD1. CDR1 LNHNV and CDR2 YYDKDF come from the germline V gene (reference sequence). Trimming took 4 bases from V and 1 from J; bases not matched to a gene: 7. The CDR3 is 16 amino acids. This chain's CDR3 is CATSNGRGGSNQPQHF. For the CDR3, the DNA is TGTGCCACCAGCAACGGAAGAGGGGGCAGCAATCAGCCCCAGCATTTT.

The chain combines TRBV27 with TRBJ2-7; D unresolved. With 6 bases removed from V and 2 bases from J, the gap between germline ends came to 8 bases. Germline V CDR1 and CDR2: MNHEY, SMNVEV (reference sequence). This CDR3 comprises 12 residues. The chain's CDR3 is CASRSQTYEQYF. Written as DNA, the CDR3 is TGTGCCAGCAGGTCACAGACCTACGAGCAGTACTTC.

V is TRBV11-2 and J is TRBJ1-1, with 10 bases matching TRBD1. Unmatched junction bases numbered 5, after V lost 3 bases and J lost 1 base. The germline V gene has CDR1 SGHAT and CDR2 FQNNGV. CDR3 size: 16 residues. The CDR3 loop reads CASSLGQGLGNTEAFF. CDR3 DNA sequence: TGTGCCAGCAGCTTGGGACAGGGGCTAGGGAACACTGAAGCTTTCTTT.

The chain recombines TRBV21-1 with TRBJ2-5; the table's D call, TRBD1, was not checked against the DNA. TRBV21-1 corresponds to a pseudogene. The CDR3 sequence is 12 residues long. In DNA form, the CDR3 reads TGTGCCAGCAGCAAAGCAGGGGGCTCCCAGTACTTC. This gives the protein CASSKAGGSQYF.

The chain recombines TRBV7-8 with TRBJ2-1; 8 bases are shared with TRBD1. J gave up 5 bases and V 5 bases, and 8 bases lay outside the gene matches. Germline CDR1 and CDR2: SGHVS and FQNEAQ. The CDR3 runs to 15 residues. The CDR3 sequence is CASSRDRGGHNEQFF. Here the CDR3 DNA reads TGTGCCAGCAGCCGCGACAGGGGCGGGCACAATGAGCAGTTCTTC.

The chain links TRBV7-9 to TRBJ1-3; 11 nucleotides agree with TRBD1. The junction had 6 bases not matched to a gene; V was cut back by 5 bases and J by 6 bases. CDR1 is SEHNR and CDR2 is FQNEAQ in the germline V gene (reference sequence). The length of the CDR3 is 15 residues. The CDR3 nucleotides are TGTGCCAGCAGCCCCGGGACAGGGGGTTTAAACACCATATATTTT. Encoded protein: CASSPGTGGLNTIYF. Full variable domain (outside the CDR3, taken from reference TRBV7-9 and TRBJ1-3): DTGVSQNPRHKITKRGQNVTFRCDPISEHNRLYWYRQTLGQGPEFLTYFQNEAQLEKSRLLSDRFSAERPKGSFSTLEIQRTEQGDSAMYLCASSPGTGGLNTIYFGEGSWLTVV.

This clone was seen just once. The V call is TRBV12-3 or TRBV12-4, the J call TRBJ2-3; D possibly corresponds to TRBD1 (6 bases). Trimming cost V 7 bases and J 8 bases, with 16 bases left between them. The CDR3 is made up of 13 amino acids. The CDR3: CASTLGQSPTQYF. In DNA, the CDR3 is TGTGCCAGCACCCTCGGACAGTCCCCTACGCAGTATTTT.

About this clone: A junction boundary mismatches the germline segment, possibly from a read error. The chain links TRBV5-1 to TRBJ2-2, with 7 bases fitting TRBD2. This CDR3 comprises 16 residues. Germline assignment: CDR1 SGHRS and CDR2 YFSETQ. The DNA of the CDR3 is TGCGCCAGCAGGTTGGCGGGGGAGACCAACACCGGGGAGCTGTTTTTT. Translating gives CASRLAGETNTGELFF. Complete variable domain (other parts from reference TRBV5-1 and TRBJ2-2): KAGVTQTPRYLIKTRGQQVTLSCSPISGHRSVSWYQQTPGQGLQFLFEYFSETQRNKGNFPGRFSGRQFSNSRSEMNVSTLELGDSALYLCASRLAGETNTGELFFGEGSRLTVL.

This clone was observed a single time. The chain recombines TRBV6-2 or TRBV6-3 with TRBJ2-7, with 7 nucleotides matching TRBD1. Germline CDR1 MNHEY, CDR2 SVGEGT. The CDR3 has 14 residues. V trimming: 1 base; J trimming: 3 bases; junction bases outside the gene matches: 3. The DNA of the CDR3 is TGTGCCAGCAGTTACTTCCGGGACAGCTACGAGCAGTACTTC. Its translation: CASSYFRDSYEQYF.

This chain links TRBV12-3 or TRBV12-4 with TRBJ1-4; D possibly corresponds to TRBD1 (6 bases). With 3 bases removed from V and 8 bases from J, the gap between germline ends came to 10 bases. CDR3 size: 13 residues. CDR3 region: CASSLGHGEKLFF. CDR3 coding DNA: TGTGCCAGCAGTTTGGGACATGGAGAAAAACTGTTTTTT.

This sequence joins TRBV27 and TRBJ2-7; 10 bases match TRBD2. Unmatched junction bases numbered 22, after V lost 5 bases and J lost 3 bases. Germline assignment: CDR1 MNHEY and CDR2 SMNVEV (reference sequence). The CDR3 contains 20 residues. The CDR3 here is CASSPFGLAESSYRSYEQYF. Here the CDR3 DNA reads TGTGCCAGCAGTCCCTTCGGACTAGCGGAGTCCTCTTATCGGAGCTACGAGCAGTACTTC.

The chain links TRBV5-1 to TRBJ1-3, with TRBD1 matching over 7 bases. Germline CDR1 SGHRS, CDR2 YFSETQ. Trimming took 4 bases from V and 8 from J; bases not matched to a gene: 6. The CDR3 length is 13 residues. The CDR3 coding sequence is TGCGCCAGCAGCCGCACAGGGGCGGACACCATATATTTT. The encoded protein is CASSRTGADTIYF.

The V gene is TRBV5-4, the J gene TRBJ2-3; 8 bases are shared with TRBD1. V was clipped by 6 bases and J by 6 bases; unmatched bases: 15. CDR1 is SGHNT, CDR2 YYREEE, per germline (reference sequence). The CDR3 contains 16 residues. CDR3 DNA: TGTGCCAGCATCGATTCCTCAGGGGGCAGGTTTGATACGCAGTATTTT. This sequence encodes CASIDSSGGRFDTQYF.

This chain links TRBV21-1 with TRBJ2-3; TRBD2, the table's D call, was not compared with the DNA. TRBV21-1 is classified as a pseudogene. CDR3 size: 17 residues. The CDR3 sequence is CASSPCRGPEGPDTQYF. DNA of the CDR3: TGTGCCAGCAGCCCCTGCCGAGGGCCGGAGGGGCCAGATACGCAGTATTTT.

This clone was recorded once. CDR3 in DNA: TGTGCCAGTAGGCCAACAGGATCTCGCGAGCAGTACTTC. Translating gives CASRPTGSREQYF. The chain combines TRBV19 with TRBJ2-7; D possibly corresponds to TRBD1 (5 bases). There are 13 residues in the CDR3. V shed 6 bases and J shed 6 bases, with 15 bases lying between them. From germline, CDR1 is LNHDA and CDR2 SQIVND (reference sequence).

The V gene is TRBV11-2, the J gene TRBJ2-3, with a possible D match to TRBD1 (6 bases). Germline V gene data show CDR1 as SGHAT and CDR2 as FQNNGV. This CDR3 is 14 amino acids long. The V and J ends lost 10 bases and 0 bases respectively, with 14 bases between them. The CDR3 protein is CATVGQISTDTQYF. The CDR3 bases are TGTGCCACGGTAGGACAGATTAGCACAGATACGCAGTATTTT.